The 29 T cell receptor beta chains given below trace back to one sample, sequenced in a study of T cell responses to AZD1222 COVID-19 vaccine. Assay: immunoSEQ multiplex PCR; the TCRdb copy retains only in-frame clones and omits some. The sample includes 70,000 to 90,000 clones, around 88% of them seen just once. The material sequenced was peripheral blood, taken on day 0 of AZD1222 vaccination. The receptors derive from an adult in good health.

This chain connects TRBV7-2 to TRBJ1-6; D unresolved. In germline, CDR1 is SGHTA, CDR2 FQGNSA. Trimming took 4 bases from V and 7 from J, leaving 8 bases between them. CDR3 length: 13 residues. The chain's CDR3 is CASSSDPNSPLHF. In DNA form, the CDR3 reads TGTGCCAGCAGCTCAGACCCGAATTCACCCCTCCACTTT.

The rearrangement links TRBV3-1 (or the pseudogene TRBV3-2) to TRBJ2-4, with D possibly matching TRBD2 (5 bases). CDR3 length: 16 residues. The V and J ends lost 3 bases and 1 base respectively, with 13 bases between them. The germline CDR1 and CDR2 sequences are LGHDT and YNNKEL (reference sequence). CDR3 residues: CASSHYRDGAKNIQYF. CDR3 nucleotides: TGTGCCAGCAGCCATTACCGGGATGGGGCCAAAAACATTCAGTACTTC.

This chain connects TRBV7-8 to TRBJ2-1, with D perhaps matching TRBD1 or TRBD2 (5 bases each). This CDR3 spans 15 amino acids. CDR1 is SGHVS and CDR2 is FQNEAQ in the germline V gene. The V end was cut by 5 bases, the J end by 8 bases, with 19 bases between. CDR3 residues: CASSPRGGFNYEQFF. The CDR3 coding sequence is TGTGCCAGCAGCCCAAGGGGCGGGTTCAACTATGAGCAGTTCTTC. The whole variable domain, filled in from reference TRBV7-8 and TRBJ2-1, reads GAGVSQSPRYKVAKRGQDVALRCDPISGHVSLFWYQQALGQGPEFLTYFQNEAQLDKSGLPSDRFFAERPEGSVSTLKIQRTQQEDSAVYLCASSPRGGFNYEQFFGPGTRLTVL.

This clone was counted a single time. V is TRBV4-3 and J is TRBJ2-3; tentative D call: TRBD1 (5 bases). The CDR3 has 17 amino acids. Trimming left V 0 bases short and J 0 bases short, with 13 bases between. Germline loops: CDR1 LGHNA, CDR2 YSLEER. CDR3 in DNA: TGCGCCAGCAGCCAAGATCATGGGGCCTCTAGCACAGATACGCAGTATTTT. It translates to CASSQDHGASSTDTQYF.

The chain recombines TRBV12-5 with TRBJ1-6; 9 positions match TRBD1. Per germline, CDR1 LGHNT and CDR2 FRNRAP. The CDR3 loop spans 15 amino acids. With V trimmed by 2 bases and J by 9 bases, 5 bases remained unmatched. The CDR3 coding sequence is TGTGCTAGTGGTTTGATTACAGGGGGCGTTTCACCCCTCCACTTT. As protein: CASGLITGGVSPLHF.

The V gene is TRBV19, the J gene TRBJ2-1; the D gene is possibly TRBD2 (7 bases). Germline CDR1 and CDR2: LNHDA and SQIVND (reference sequence). V was clipped by 9 bases and J by 6 bases, with 18 bases between them. This CDR3 has 14 residues. CDR3 in amino acids: CASSVGGARNEQFF. DNA of the CDR3: TGTGCCAGCAGTGTAGGGGGGGCCCGCAATGAGCAGTTCTTC.

This clone was seen more than once but under ten times. The chain has TRBV9 and TRBJ2-7; no clear D. CDR3 length equals 15 residues. From germline, CDR1 is SGDLS and CDR2 YYNGEE. V lost 0 bases and J 3 bases, leaving 13 bases between the germline ends. This CDR3 reads CASSVGSAPHYEQYF. The CDR3 nucleotides are TGTGCCAGCAGCGTAGGAAGCGCACCCCACTACGAGCAGTACTTC.

The chain is built from TRBV23-1 and TRBJ2-7; D gene unclear. TRBV23-1 has ORF status, its function being uncertain. The CDR3 contains 17 residues. The ends were cut back, 0 bases at V and 6 bases at J, with 21 bases in the middle. The CDR3 reads CASSQSPRLTKTCEQYF. DNA of the CDR3: TGCGCCAGCAGTCAATCGCCCCGTCTTACAAAGACCTGCGAGCAGTACTTC.

The chain recombines TRBV9 with TRBJ2-5; D gene ambiguous. V was clipped by 4 bases and J by 0 bases, with 4 bases between them. Germline CDR1 SGDLS, CDR2 YYNGEE. The CDR3 runs 12 residues. The CDR3 region has the DNA TGTGCCAGCAGCCCGTACCAAGAGACCCAGTACTTC. As protein: CASSPYQETQYF.

The J gene is TRBJ1-4, the V gene TRBV9; no firm D call. Trimming pared 4 bases from V and 3 bases from J, leaving 7 bases between. The CDR3 is 13 amino acids. Germline CDR1 is SGDLS and CDR2 is YYNGEE. CDR3 loop: CASSREANEKLFF. In DNA, the CDR3 is TGTGCCAGCAGCCGGGAGGCTAATGAAAAACTGTTTTTT.

The chain is built from TRBV29-1 and TRBJ1-2, with 8 bases lining up with TRBD1. This CDR3 has 13 amino acids. With V trimmed by 6 bases and J by 4 bases, 7 bases remained unmatched. In germline, CDR1 is SQVTM, CDR2 ANQGSEA. The CDR3 loop is CSVPDRVPYGYTF. Written as DNA, the CDR3 is TGCAGCGTACCGGACAGGGTACCCTATGGCTACACCTTC.

This clone was seen more than once but under ten times. This chain uses TRBV11-2 with TRBJ2-7; D gene ambiguous. Germline V lookup: CDR1 SGHAT, CDR2 FQNNGV. This CDR3 is 14 amino acids long. The V gene lost 3 bases and the J gene lost 4 bases, with 13 bases spanning the gap. Written as DNA, the CDR3 is TGTGCCAGCAGCTTCTATGAAATCCCATACGAGCAGTACTTC. Translating it yields CASSFYEIPYEQYF.

The chain couples TRBV2 to TRBJ1-1, with D perhaps matching TRBD1 (5 bases). The germline CDR1 and CDR2 sequences are SNHLY and FYNNEI. CDR3 length equals 14 residues. The V and J ends lost 5 bases and 4 bases respectively, with 14 bases between them. CDR3 amino acids: CASSSRGGGTEAFF. DNA for the CDR3: TGTGCCAGCAGTTCCAGAGGCGGGGGCACTGAAGCTTTCTTT.

V gene TRBV7-3 combines with J gene TRBJ2-1, with TRBD2 matching 9 bases. Germline CDR1 is SGHTA and CDR2 is FQGTGA. The CDR3 has 16 amino acids. J lost 8 bases, V lost 5 bases, and 13 bases had no gene match. CDR3: CASSDRSGRNRYEQFF. The CDR3 nucleotides read TGTGCCAGCAGCGATCGTAGCGGGAGAAATCGCTATGAGCAGTTCTTC.

This chain uses TRBV5-4 with TRBJ2-5; tentative D call: TRBD2 (5 bases). CDR3 length equals 17 residues. V shed 2 bases and J shed 5 bases, with 22 bases lying between them. Germline V gene data show CDR1 as SGHNT and CDR2 as YYREEE (reference sequence). The CDR3 bases are TGTGCCAGCAGCTTCCCCCCATCGACGCCGGGATGGGAGACCCAGTACTTC. Translated, it gives CASSFPPSTPGWETQYF.

The chain is built from TRBV27 and TRBJ2-2; D is unclear. CDR3 size: 13 residues. Germline values: CDR1 MNHEY, CDR2 SMNVEV (reference sequence). V lost 4 bases to trimming and J lost 6 bases, with 9 bases between them. CDR3 sequence reads: CASSSLNSGELFF. The CDR3 region has the DNA TGTGCCAGCAGTTCCCTTAATTCCGGGGAGCTGTTTTTT.

The CDR3 DNA reads TGTGCCAGTAGTATCGGAGGGTGGACTAATGAAAAACTGTTTTTT. Translation: CASSIGGWTNEKLFF. The V call is TRBV19, the J call TRBJ1-4, with unresolved D. The CDR3 sequence is 15 residues long. V lost 3 bases and J 2 bases, leaving 10 bases between the germline ends. Germline lookup yields CDR1 LNHDA and CDR2 SQIVND (reference sequence).

A few counts support this clone. The rearrangement joins TRBV30 to TRBJ1-1; D gene unclear. There are 15 residues in the CDR3. Germline V gives CDR1 GTSNPN, CDR2 SVGIG (reference sequence). The V end was cut by 2 bases, the J end by 1 base, with 14 bases between. The CDR3 DNA is TGTGCCTGGAGTTTTGATCAACGGGAGAACACTGAAGCTTTCTTT. Translating gives CAWSFDQRENTEAFF.

This clone was seen only a few times. The gene calls are TRBV7-2 and TRBJ2-1, with a weak D call TRBD2 (5 bases). In germline, CDR1 is SGHTA, CDR2 FQGNSA. The CDR3 is 15 amino acids. V lost 4 bases and J lost 8, with 18 bases in between. The CDR3 sequence: CASSSPGEGSHEQFF. The CDR3 nucleotides read TGTGCCAGCAGCTCTCCGGGTGAAGGGAGCCATGAGCAGTTCTTC.

The V gene is TRBV28, the J gene TRBJ1-5, with a possible D match to TRBD1 (6 bases). Germline V gene data show CDR1 as MDHEN and CDR2 as SYDVKM. The length of the CDR3 is 15 residues. V was shortened by 6 bases and J by 0 bases, with 12 bases between the two germline ends. The CDR3 is CASRLDSDSNQPQHF. The CDR3 coding sequence is TGTGCCAGCAGGCTGGACAGCGATAGCAATCAGCCCCAGCATTTT.

The V and J genes are TRBV7-3 and TRBJ2-1, with D possibly matching TRBD1 (6 bases). Germline CDR1 is SGHTA and CDR2 is FQGTGA. Trimming left V 5 bases short and J 12 bases short, with 17 bases between. This CDR3 region has 13 residues. The CDR3 here is CASSPQGRLMQFF. CDR3 in DNA: TGTGCCAGCAGCCCACAGGGACGTCTAATGCAGTTCTTC.

This chain connects TRBV20-1 to TRBJ1-2, with TRBD1 identical over 8 bases. The CDR3 is 15 amino acids. After removal of 3 bases from V and 5 bases from J, the junction contained 11 bases not matched to a gene. Germline assignment: CDR1 DFQATT and CDR2 SNEGSKA (reference sequence). The chain's CDR3 is CSASTGTGIRYGYTF. The CDR3 bases are TGCAGTGCTAGTACGGGGACAGGTATACGGTATGGCTACACCTTC.

This clone was seen once. The chain recombines TRBV27 with TRBJ2-3, with D maybe TRBD2 (6 bases). Germline CDR1 reads MNHEY; CDR2 reads SMNVEV (reference sequence). This CDR3 is 13 amino acids long. V was trimmed by 3 bases and J by 5 bases, leaving 9 bases between them. CDR3 region: CASSLGRKDTQYF. CDR3 DNA sequence: TGTGCCAGCAGTTTGGGGAGGAAAGATACGCAGTATTTT.

The chain couples TRBV19 to TRBJ1-1; no clear D. This CDR3 is 11 amino acids long. Germline V gene sequence: CDR1 LNHDA, CDR2 SQIVND (reference sequence). V shed 9 bases and J shed 8 bases, with 13 bases lying between them. CDR3 amino acids: CASLMRAEAFF. CDR3 in DNA: TGTGCCAGCCTCATGCGGGCAGAAGCTTTCTTT.

This chain connects TRBV3-1 (or the pseudogene TRBV3-2) to TRBJ2-5; 7 bases align to TRBD1. V shed 4 bases, J shed 0 bases, and the junction held 14 bases outside the gene matches. CDR1 and CDR2 from the germline V gene are LGHDT and YNNKEL (reference sequence). This CDR3 has 18 amino acids. The CDR3 coding sequence is TGTGCCAGCAGCCCATCAATCCCCGGGACAGCCAACCAAGAGACCCAGTACTTC. This encodes CASSPSIPGTANQETQYF.

The chain couples TRBV28 to TRBJ1-5, with 9 bases fitting TRBD1. This CDR3 contains 14 residues. From germline, CDR1 is MDHEN and CDR2 SYDVKM. V was pared by 6 bases and J by 4 bases, with 4 bases of the junction left unmatched. The CDR3 sequence is CASSYGTGNQPQHF. CDR3 bases: TGTGCCAGCAGCTACGGGACAGGGAATCAGCCCCAGCATTTT.

The gene calls are TRBV23-1 and TRBJ2-2, with 9 bases identical to TRBD1. TRBV23-1 has ORF status, its function being uncertain. The CDR3 has 17 amino acids. Trimming cost V 8 bases and J 4 bases; bases outside gene matches: 14. The CDR3 DNA reads as TGCGCCAGCCCCCGCCCTGGACAGGGGAACGCCACCGGGGAGCTGTTTTTT. Its protein product is CASPRPGQGNATGELFF.

V gene TRBV30 combines with J gene TRBJ1-2; D gene unclear. The ends were cut back, 5 bases at V and 4 bases at J, with 14 bases in the middle. Germline V gene data show CDR1 as GTSNPN and CDR2 as SVGIG (reference sequence). There are 13 residues in the CDR3. CDR3 nucleotides: TGTGCCTGGGTACCGGGCCCAGGCTATGGCTACACCTTC. It is translated as CAWVPGPGYGYTF.

This clone was found a few times. This chain links TRBV2 with TRBJ2-5; a weak D match, TRBD2 (6 bases). V shed 0 bases and J shed 5 bases, with 13 bases lying between them. Germline CDR1 SNHLY, CDR2 FYNNEI. This CDR3 spans 15 amino acids. The CDR3 nucleotides are TGTGCCAGCAGTGAAGCCCTCGGAGGGAGCGAGACCCAGTACTTC. Translating it yields CASSEALGGSETQYF.